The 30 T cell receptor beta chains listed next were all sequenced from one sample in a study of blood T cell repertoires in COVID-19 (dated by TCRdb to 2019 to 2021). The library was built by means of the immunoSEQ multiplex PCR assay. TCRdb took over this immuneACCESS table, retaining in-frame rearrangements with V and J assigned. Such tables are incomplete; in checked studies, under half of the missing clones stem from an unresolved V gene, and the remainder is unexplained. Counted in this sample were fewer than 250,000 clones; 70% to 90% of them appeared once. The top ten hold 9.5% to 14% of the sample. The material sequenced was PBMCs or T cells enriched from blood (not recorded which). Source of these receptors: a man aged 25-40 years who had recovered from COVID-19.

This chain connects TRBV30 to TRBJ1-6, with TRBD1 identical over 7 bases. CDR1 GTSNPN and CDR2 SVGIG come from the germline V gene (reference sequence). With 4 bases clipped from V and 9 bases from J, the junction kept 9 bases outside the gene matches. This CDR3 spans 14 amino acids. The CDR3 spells CAWNKGPGGSPLHF. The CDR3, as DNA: TGTGCCTGGAATAAAGGACCAGGGGGTTCACCCCTCCACTTT.

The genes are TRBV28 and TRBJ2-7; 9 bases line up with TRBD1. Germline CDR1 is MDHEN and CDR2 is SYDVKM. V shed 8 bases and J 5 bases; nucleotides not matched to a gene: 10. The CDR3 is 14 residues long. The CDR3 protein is CASGSQGAPDEQYF. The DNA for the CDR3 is TGTGCCAGCGGTTCACAGGGGGCTCCAGACGAGCAGTACTTC. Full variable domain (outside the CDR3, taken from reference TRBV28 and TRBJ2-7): DVKVTQSSRYLVKRTGEKVFLECVQDMDHENMFWYRQDPGLGLRLIYFSYDVKMKEKGDIPEGYSVSREKKERFSLILESASTNQTSMYLCASGSQGAPDEQYFGPGTRLTVT.

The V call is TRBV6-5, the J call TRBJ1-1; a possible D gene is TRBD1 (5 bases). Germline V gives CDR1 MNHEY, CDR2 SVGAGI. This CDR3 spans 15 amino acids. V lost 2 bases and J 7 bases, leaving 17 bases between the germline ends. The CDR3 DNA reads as TGTGCCAGCAGTTACGTAGGTGGGGGGACCGGTGAAGCTTTCTTT. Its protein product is CASSYVGGGTGEAFF.

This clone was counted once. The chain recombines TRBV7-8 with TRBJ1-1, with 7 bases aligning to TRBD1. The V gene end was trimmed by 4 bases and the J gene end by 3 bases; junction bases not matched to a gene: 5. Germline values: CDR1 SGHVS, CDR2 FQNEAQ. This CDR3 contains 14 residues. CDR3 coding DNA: TGTGCCAGCAGCTCACAGGGGCGGGACACTGAAGCTTTCTTT. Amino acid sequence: CASSSQGRDTEAFF.

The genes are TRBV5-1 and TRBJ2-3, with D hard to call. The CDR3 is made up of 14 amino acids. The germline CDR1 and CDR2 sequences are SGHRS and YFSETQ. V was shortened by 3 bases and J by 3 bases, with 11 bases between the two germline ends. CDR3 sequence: CASSYPRVTDTQYF. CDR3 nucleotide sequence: TGCGCCAGCAGCTACCCTCGCGTAACAGATACGCAGTATTTT.

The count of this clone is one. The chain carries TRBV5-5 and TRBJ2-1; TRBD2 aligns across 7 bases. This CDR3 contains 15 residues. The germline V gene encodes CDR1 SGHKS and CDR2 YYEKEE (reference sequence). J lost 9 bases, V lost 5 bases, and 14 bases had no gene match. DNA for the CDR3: TGTGCCAGCAGGTACGGACTAGAGGTGTTCAGTGAGCAGTTCTTC. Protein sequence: CASRYGLEVFSEQFF.

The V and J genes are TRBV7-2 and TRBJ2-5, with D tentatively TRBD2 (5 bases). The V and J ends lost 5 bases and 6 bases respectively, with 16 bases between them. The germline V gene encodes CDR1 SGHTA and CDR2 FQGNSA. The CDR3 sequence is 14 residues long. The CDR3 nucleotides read TGTGCCAGCAGCCCATCGGACTTCCAGCAGACCCAGTACTTC. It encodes CASSPSDFQQTQYF. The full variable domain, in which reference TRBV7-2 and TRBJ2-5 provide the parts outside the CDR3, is GAGVSQSPSNKVTEKGKDVELRCDPISGHTALYWYRQSLGQGLEFLIYFQGNSAPDKSGLPSDRFSAERTGGSVSTLTIQRTQQEDSAVYLCASSPSDFQQTQYFGPGTRLLVL.

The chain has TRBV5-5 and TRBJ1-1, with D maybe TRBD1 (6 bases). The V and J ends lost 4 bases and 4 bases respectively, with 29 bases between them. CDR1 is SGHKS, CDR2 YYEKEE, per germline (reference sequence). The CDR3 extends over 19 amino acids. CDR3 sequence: CASSPRQTEDYTGITEAFF. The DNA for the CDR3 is TGTGCCAGCAGCCCCCGCCAGACCGAAGACTACACAGGGATCACTGAAGCTTTCTTT. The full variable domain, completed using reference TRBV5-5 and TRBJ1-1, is DAGVTQSPTHLIKTRGQQVTLRCSPISGHKSVSWYQQVLGQGPQFIFQYYEKEERGRGNFPDRFSARQFPNYSSELNVNALLLGDSALYLCASSPRQTEDYTGITEAFFGQGTRLTVV.

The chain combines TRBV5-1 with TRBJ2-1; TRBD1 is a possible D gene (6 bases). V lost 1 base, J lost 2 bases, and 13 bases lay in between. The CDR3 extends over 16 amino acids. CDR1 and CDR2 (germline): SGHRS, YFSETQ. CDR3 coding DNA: TGCGCCAGCAGCTTGACCCCAGGGGTGGCCTACAATGAGCAGTTCTTC. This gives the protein CASSLTPGVAYNEQFF.

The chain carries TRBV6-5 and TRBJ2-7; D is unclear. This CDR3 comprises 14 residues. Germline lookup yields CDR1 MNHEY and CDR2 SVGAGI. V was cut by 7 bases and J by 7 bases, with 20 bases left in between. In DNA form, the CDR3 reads TGTGCCAGCAACCAAGGCGGCTCTATACGGGAGCAGTACTTC. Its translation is CASNQGGSIREQYF.

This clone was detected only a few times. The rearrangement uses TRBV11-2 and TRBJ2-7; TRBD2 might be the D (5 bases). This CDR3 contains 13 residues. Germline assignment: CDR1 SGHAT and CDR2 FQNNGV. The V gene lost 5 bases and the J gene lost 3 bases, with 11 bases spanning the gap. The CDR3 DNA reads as TGTGCCAGCAGCCTTGGACTGGACTACGAGCAGTACTTC. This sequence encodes CASSLGLDYEQYF.

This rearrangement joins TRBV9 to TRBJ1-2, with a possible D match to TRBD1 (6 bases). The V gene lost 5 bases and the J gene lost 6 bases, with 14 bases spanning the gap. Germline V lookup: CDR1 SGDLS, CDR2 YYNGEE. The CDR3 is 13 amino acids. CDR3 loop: CASSTGQGHGYTF. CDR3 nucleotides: TGTGCCAGCAGTACGGGTCAGGGGCATGGCTACACCTTC.

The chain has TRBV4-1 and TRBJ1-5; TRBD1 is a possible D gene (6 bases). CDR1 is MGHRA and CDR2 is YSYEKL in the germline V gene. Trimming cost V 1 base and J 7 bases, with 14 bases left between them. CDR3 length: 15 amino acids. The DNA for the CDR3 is TGCGCCAGCAGCCAAGTTTTGGGGAGGGGGCAGCCCCAGCATTTT. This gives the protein CASSQVLGRGQPQHF.

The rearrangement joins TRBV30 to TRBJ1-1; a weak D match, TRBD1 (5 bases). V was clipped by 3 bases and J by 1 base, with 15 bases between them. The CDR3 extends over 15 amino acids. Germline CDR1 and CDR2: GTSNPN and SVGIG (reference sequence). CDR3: CAWRAGRKSNTEAFF. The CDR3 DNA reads TGTGCCTGGAGGGCGGGACGGAAATCGAACACTGAAGCTTTCTTT.

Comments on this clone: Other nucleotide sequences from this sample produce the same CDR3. The CDR3 DNA follows: TGTGCCAGCAGTCGGACAGGGGGTGGAAACACCATATATTTT. Residues: CASSRTGGGNTIYF. The rearrangement links TRBV2 to TRBJ1-3; TRBD1 aligns across 10 bases. The CDR3 loop spans 14 amino acids. The germline V gene encodes CDR1 SNHLY and CDR2 FYNNEI. J gave up 3 bases and V 5 bases, and 1 base lay outside the gene matches.

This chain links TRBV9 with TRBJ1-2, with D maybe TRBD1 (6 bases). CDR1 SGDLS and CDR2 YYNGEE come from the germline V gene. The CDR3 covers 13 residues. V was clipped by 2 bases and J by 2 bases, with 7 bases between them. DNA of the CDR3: TGTGCCAGCAGCGTGGACAGAAACTATGGCTACACCTTC. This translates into CASSVDRNYGYTF. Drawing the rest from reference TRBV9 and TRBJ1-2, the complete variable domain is DSGVTQTPKHLITATGQRVTLRCSPRSGDLSVYWYQQSLDQGLQFLIQYYNGEERAKGNILERFSAQQFPDLHSELNLSSLELGDSALYFCASSVDRNYGYTFGSGTRLTVV.

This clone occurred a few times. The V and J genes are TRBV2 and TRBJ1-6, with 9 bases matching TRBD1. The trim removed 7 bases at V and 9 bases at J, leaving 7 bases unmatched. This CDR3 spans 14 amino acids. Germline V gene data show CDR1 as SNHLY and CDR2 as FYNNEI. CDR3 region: CASTPGTGSSPLHF. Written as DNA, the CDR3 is TGTGCCAGCACTCCGGGGACAGGGAGTTCACCCCTCCACTTT.

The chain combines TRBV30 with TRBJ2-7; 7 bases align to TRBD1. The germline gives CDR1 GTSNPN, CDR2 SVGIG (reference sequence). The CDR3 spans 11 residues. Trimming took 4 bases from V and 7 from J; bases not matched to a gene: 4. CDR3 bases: TGTGCCTGGAACAGGGGAGTTGAGCAGTACTTC. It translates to CAWNRGVEQYF.

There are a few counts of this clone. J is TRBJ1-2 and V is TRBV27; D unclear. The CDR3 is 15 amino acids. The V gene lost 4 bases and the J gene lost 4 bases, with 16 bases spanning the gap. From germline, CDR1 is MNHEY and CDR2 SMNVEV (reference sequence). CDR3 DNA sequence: TGTGCCAGCAGTTCGCGACCGACTGATACCTATGGCTACACCTTC. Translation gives CASSSRPTDTYGYTF.

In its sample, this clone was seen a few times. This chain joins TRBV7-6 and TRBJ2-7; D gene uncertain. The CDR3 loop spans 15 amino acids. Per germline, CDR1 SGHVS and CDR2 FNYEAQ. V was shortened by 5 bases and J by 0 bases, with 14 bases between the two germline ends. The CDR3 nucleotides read TGTGCCAGCAGCCCCTACGCGCTACCCTCCTACGAGCAGTACTTC. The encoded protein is CASSPYALPSYEQYF. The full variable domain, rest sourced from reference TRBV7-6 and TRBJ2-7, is GAGVSQSPRYKVTKRGQDVALRCDPISGHVSLYWYRQALGQGPEFLTYFNYEAQQDKSGLPNDRFSAERPEGSISTLTIQRTEQRDSAMYRCASSPYALPSYEQYFGPGTRLTVT.

The CDR3 sequence is CASSYKATFTGGPYEQYF. In nucleotides, the CDR3 is TGTGCCAGCAGTTACAAAGCTACCTTCACAGGGGGTCCCTACGAGCAGTACTTC. The gene calls are TRBV6-2 or TRBV6-3 and TRBJ2-7; 8 nucleotides agree with TRBD1. The CDR3 length is 18 residues. Germline CDR1 and CDR2: MNHEY and SVGEGT. J lost 2 bases, V lost 2 bases, and 14 bases had no gene match.

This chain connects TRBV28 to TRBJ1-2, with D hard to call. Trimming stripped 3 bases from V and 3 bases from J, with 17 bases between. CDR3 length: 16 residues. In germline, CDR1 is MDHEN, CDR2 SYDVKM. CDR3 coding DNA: TGTGCCAGCAGTTTCTTTCGGTTCTTCCCCTACTATGGCTACACCTTC. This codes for CASSFFRFFPYYGYTF.

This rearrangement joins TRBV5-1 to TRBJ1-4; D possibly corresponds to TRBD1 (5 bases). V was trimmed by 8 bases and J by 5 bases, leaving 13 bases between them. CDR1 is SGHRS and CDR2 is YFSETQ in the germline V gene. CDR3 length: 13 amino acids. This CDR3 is CASNTGDNEKLFF. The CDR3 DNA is TGCGCCAGTAATACAGGAGACAATGAAAAACTGTTTTTT.

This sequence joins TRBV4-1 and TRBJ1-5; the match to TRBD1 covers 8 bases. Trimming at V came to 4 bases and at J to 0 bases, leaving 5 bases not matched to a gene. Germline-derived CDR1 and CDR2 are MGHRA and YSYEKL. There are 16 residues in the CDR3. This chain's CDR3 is CASSRGTGYSNQPQHF. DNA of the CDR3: TGCGCCAGCAGCCGCGGGACAGGATATAGCAATCAGCCCCAGCATTTT.

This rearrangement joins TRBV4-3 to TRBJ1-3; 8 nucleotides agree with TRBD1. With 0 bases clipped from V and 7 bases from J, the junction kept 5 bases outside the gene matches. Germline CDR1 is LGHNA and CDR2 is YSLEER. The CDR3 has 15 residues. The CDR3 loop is CASSQEDRERNTIYF. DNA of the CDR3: TGCGCCAGCAGCCAAGAGGACAGGGAGCGGAACACCATATATTTT.

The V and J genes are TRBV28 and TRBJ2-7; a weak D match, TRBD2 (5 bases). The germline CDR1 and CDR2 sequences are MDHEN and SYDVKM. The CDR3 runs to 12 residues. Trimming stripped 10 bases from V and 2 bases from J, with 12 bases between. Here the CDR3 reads CATRRGTYEQYF. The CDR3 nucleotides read TGTGCCACCCGCCGGGGTACCTACGAGCAGTACTTC.

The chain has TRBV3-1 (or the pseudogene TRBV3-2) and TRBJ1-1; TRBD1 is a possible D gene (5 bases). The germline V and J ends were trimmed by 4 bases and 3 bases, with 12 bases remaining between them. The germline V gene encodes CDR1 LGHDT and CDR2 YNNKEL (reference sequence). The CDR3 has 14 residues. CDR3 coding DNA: TGTGCCAGCAGCCCGCTCGACAGCTACACTGAAGCTTTCTTT. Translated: CASSPLDSYTEAFF.

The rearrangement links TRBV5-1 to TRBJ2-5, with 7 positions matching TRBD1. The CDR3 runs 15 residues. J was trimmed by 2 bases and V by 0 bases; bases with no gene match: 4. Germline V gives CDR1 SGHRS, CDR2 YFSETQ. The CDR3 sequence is CASSLDPRGQETQYF. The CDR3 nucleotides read TGCGCCAGCAGCTTGGACCCCAGGGGGCAAGAGACCCAGTACTTC.

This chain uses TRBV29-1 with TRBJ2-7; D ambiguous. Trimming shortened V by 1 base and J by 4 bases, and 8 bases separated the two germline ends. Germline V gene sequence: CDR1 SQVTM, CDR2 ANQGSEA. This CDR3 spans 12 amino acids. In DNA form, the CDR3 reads TGCAGCGTTGAAGGGCGGCCTTACGAGCAGTACTTC. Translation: CSVEGRPYEQYF.

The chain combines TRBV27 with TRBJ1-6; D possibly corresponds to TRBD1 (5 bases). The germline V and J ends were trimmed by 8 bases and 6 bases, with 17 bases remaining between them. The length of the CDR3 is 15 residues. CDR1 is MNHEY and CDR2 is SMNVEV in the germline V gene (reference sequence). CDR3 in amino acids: CASRYPGTANSPLHF. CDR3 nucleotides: TGTGCCAGCCGATATCCCGGGACTGCTAATTCACCCCTCCACTTT.